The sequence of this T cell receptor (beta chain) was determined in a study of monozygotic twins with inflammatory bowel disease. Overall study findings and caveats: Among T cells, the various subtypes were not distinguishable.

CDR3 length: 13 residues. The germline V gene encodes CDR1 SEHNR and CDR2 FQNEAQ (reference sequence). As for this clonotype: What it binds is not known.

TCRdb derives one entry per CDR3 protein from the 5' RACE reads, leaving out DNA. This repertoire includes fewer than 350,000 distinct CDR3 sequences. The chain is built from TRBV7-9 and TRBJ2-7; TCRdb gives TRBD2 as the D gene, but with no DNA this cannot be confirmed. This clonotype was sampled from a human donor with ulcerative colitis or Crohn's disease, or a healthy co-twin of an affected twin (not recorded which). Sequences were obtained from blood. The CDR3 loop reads CASSLEEGDEQYF.